One sample yielded the 20 T cell receptor beta chains listed below, sequenced in a study of shared T cell receptors in the human thymus. The method was immunoSEQ multiplex PCR; TCRdb's version includes in-frame clones alone and lacks a portion of them. The data contain over 350,000 clones, 95% of them singletons. Sequencing was done on a sample of thymocytes. The source is a human donor.

This chain uses TRBV10-3 with TRBJ2-2; weak D call: TRBD2 (6 bases). CDR3 size: 16 residues. CDR1 and CDR2 (germline): ENHRY, SYGVKD. V was shortened by 11 bases and J by 0 bases, with 19 bases between the two germline ends. CDR3 residues: CAANMGGTSNTGELFF. Written as DNA, the CDR3 is TGTGCCGCCAACATGGGCGGGACTTCGAACACCGGGGAGCTGTTTTTT.

The V call is TRBV19, the J call TRBJ1-2, with no clear D. The germline gives CDR1 LNHDA, CDR2 SQIVND (reference sequence). V gave up 3 bases and J gave up 1 base, with 12 bases separating them. CDR3 length: 15 amino acids. The CDR3 spells CASSIPRGLNYGYTF. DNA for the CDR3: TGTGCCAGTAGTATCCCCCGTGGACTTAACTATGGCTACACCTTC.

In nucleotides, the CDR3 is TGTGCCACCAGCAGAAGTATACAGGGTAATGAAAAACTGTTTTTT. Translating it yields CATSRSIQGNEKLFF. This rearrangement joins TRBV15 to TRBJ1-4; weak D call: TRBD1 (6 bases). The CDR3 extends over 15 amino acids. Germline values: CDR1 LNHNV, CDR2 YYDKDF (reference sequence). V shed 2 bases and J shed 4 bases, with 11 bases lying between them.

As DNA, the CDR3 is TGCGCCAGCAGTCAATCTAAGGATGAGCAGTTCTTC. This translates into CASSQSKDEQFF. This sequence joins TRBV23-1 and TRBJ2-1; D remains ambiguous. TRBV23-1 is flagged as an ORF with uncertain function. The CDR3 is 12 amino acids. V was pared by 0 bases and J by 8 bases, with 5 bases between.

Concerning this clone: At one of its ends the junction is not consistent with the germline gene, which may arise from a read error. V and J are TRBV7-7 and TRBJ1-4; TRBD1 matches 8 bases. The V gene's germline CDR1 is SSHAT and CDR2 FNYEAQ (reference sequence). CDR3 length: 14 amino acids. The CDR3 is CASTTRQGFEKLFF. For the CDR3, the DNA is TGTGCTAGCACCACCCGACAGGGGTTTGAAAAACTGTTTTTT.

The chain employs TRBV7-9 and TRBJ1-1; no firm D call. Germline CDR1 is SEHNR and CDR2 is FQNEAQ (reference sequence). The CDR3 runs to 12 residues. Trimming pared 5 bases from V and 2 bases from J, leaving 6 bases between. CDR3 in DNA: TGTGCCAGCAGCCGCGAAAACACTGAAGCTTTCTTT. Encoded protein: CASSRENTEAFF.

The CDR3 loop is CASSIAVAGETQYF. The CDR3 DNA sequence: TGTGCCAGTAGTATAGCGGTGGCGGGGGAGACCCAGTACTTC. This chain uses TRBV19 with TRBJ2-5, with a weak D call TRBD2 (6 bases). Germline CDR1 is LNHDA and CDR2 is SQIVND (reference sequence). CDR3 length: 14 amino acids. V was cut by 1 base and J by 5 bases, with 11 bases left in between.

The table lists this clone with a count of one. J is TRBJ2-1 and V is TRBV19; TRBD1 aligns across 9 bases. V lost 6 bases to trimming and J lost 3 bases; unmatched junction nucleotides: 6. The CDR3 spans 15 residues. Per germline, CDR1 LNHDA and CDR2 SQIVND (reference sequence). This CDR3 is CASRLGTGRYNEQFF. The CDR3 nucleotides read TGTGCCAGTAGGCTCGGGACAGGGCGCTACAATGAGCAGTTCTTC.

The chain is built from TRBV21-1 and TRBJ2-1; the D call TRBD2 from the table was never checked on the DNA. TRBV21-1 is an annotated pseudogene. The CDR3 runs 14 residues. CDR3 nucleotides: TGTGCCAGCAGCAAACCCGGGTCCCGCCGTGAGCAGTTCTTC. Translated: CASSKPGSRREQFF.

The V call is TRBV27, the J call TRBJ2-1; 8 nucleotides agree with TRBD1. The CDR3 loop spans 18 amino acids. The J segment lost 4 bases and the V segment lost 10 bases, leaving 21 bases of the junction unmatched. Germline loops: CDR1 MNHEY, CDR2 SMNVEV (reference sequence). For the CDR3, the DNA is TGTGCCATCATGACAGGGGCCTCCCCCCCCCTACGTTACAATGAGCAGTTCTTC. Translation gives CAIMTGASPPLRYNEQFF.

The chain joins TRBV7-2 to TRBJ2-1; D remains ambiguous. The germline gives CDR1 SGHTA, CDR2 FQGNSA. The V end was cut by 1 base, the J end by 6 bases, with 10 bases between. The CDR3 has 14 residues. DNA of the CDR3: TGTGCCAGCAGCTTAGTAAGGCCTTGCAATGAGCAGTTCTTC. It specifies CASSLVRPCNEQFF.

This chain uses TRBV7-2 with TRBJ2-1; 9 nucleotides align to TRBD2. With 5 bases clipped from V and 5 bases from J, the junction kept 7 bases outside the gene matches. CDR1 and CDR2 from the germline V gene are SGHTA and FQGNSA. The CDR3 is 15 amino acids. The CDR3 nucleotides are TGTGCCAGCAGCGTTAGCGGGAGTGTTGACAATGAGCAGTTCTTC. Translated, it gives CASSVSGSVDNEQFF. Using reference TRBV7-2 and TRBJ2-1 for the parts outside the CDR3, the full variable domain is GAGVSQSPSNKVTEKGKDVELRCDPISGHTALYWYRQSLGQGLEFLIYFQGNSAPDKSGLPSDRFSAERTGGSVSTLTIQRTQQEDSAVYLCASSVSGSVDNEQFFGPGTRLTVL.

The V call is TRBV7-9, the J call TRBJ1-1; 10 bases agree with TRBD1. This CDR3 has 15 residues. CDR1 is SEHNR, CDR2 FQNEAQ, per germline (reference sequence). After removal of 1 base from V and 4 bases from J, the junction contained 3 bases not matched to a gene. CDR3 residues: CASSLVTGGGTEAFF. The CDR3 DNA is TGTGCCAGCAGCTTAGTGACAGGGGGCGGCACTGAAGCTTTCTTT. Full variable domain (missing parts from reference TRBV7-9 and TRBJ1-1): DTGVSQNPRHKITKRGQNVTFRCDPISEHNRLYWYRQTLGQGPEFLTYFQNEAQLEKSRLLSDRFSAERPKGSFSTLEIQRTEQGDSAMYLCASSLVTGGGTEAFFGQGTRLTVV.

V usage is TRBV21-1 and J usage is TRBJ2-7; the DNA was not used to check the table's D call, TRBD2. TRBV21-1 is classified as a pseudogene. The CDR3 spans 11 residues. CDR3 sequence reads: CASNGEDEQYF. The CDR3 nucleotides are TGTGCCAGCAATGGGGAGGACGAGCAGTACTTC.

This chain joins TRBV19 and TRBJ1-2, with D possibly matching TRBD1 (5 bases). Per the germline V gene, CDR1 is LNHDA and CDR2 is SQIVND (reference sequence). V shed 6 bases and J shed 0 bases, with 14 bases lying between them. The CDR3 sequence is 15 residues long. CDR3 amino acids: CASSHRDCANYGYTF. The CDR3 bases are TGTGCCAGTAGCCACCGGGACTGCGCTAACTATGGCTACACCTTC.

The table lists this clone with a count of one. The J gene is TRBJ2-7, the V gene TRBV7-8; tentatively, D is TRBD1 (5 bases). The germline CDR1 and CDR2 sequences are SGHVS and FQNEAQ. V lost 5 bases and J lost 6, with 11 bases in between. This CDR3 contains 12 residues. The CDR3 spells CASSPLTAEQYF. As DNA, the CDR3 is TGTGCCAGCAGCCCGCTGACAGCCGAGCAGTACTTC.

The chain joins TRBV27 to TRBJ2-7; D not certain. This CDR3 comprises 18 residues. The V and J ends lost 2 bases and 6 bases respectively, with 26 bases between them. The germline V gene encodes CDR1 MNHEY and CDR2 SMNVEV (reference sequence). This chain's CDR3 is CASSLLTPGEGMGFEQYF. The CDR3, as DNA: TGTGCCAGCAGTTTACTAACCCCCGGAGAAGGCATGGGTTTCGAGCAGTACTTC.

V and J are TRBV18 and TRBJ1-3, with TRBD1 as a possible D gene (6 bases). Trimming removed 0 bases at V and 0 bases at J, with 6 bases between. The CDR3 sequence is 15 residues long. Germline loops: CDR1 KGHSH, CDR2 LQKENI. CDR3 bases: TGTGCCAGCTCACCACCCAGGGGCTCTGGAAACACCATATATTTT. It codes for CASSPPRGSGNTIYF.

This rearrangement joins TRBV2 to TRBJ2-7; D is unresolved. In germline, CDR1 is SNHLY, CDR2 FYNNEI. The CDR3 runs to 16 residues. V gave up 4 bases and J gave up 0 bases, with 16 bases separating them. The DNA for the CDR3 is TGTGCCAGCAGTGTTAAAGGTACATTTAACTCCTACGAGCAGTACTTC. It yields the protein CASSVKGTFNSYEQYF.

V gene TRBV7-6 combines with J gene TRBJ1-1, with D perhaps TRBD1 (6 bases). The germline V gene encodes CDR1 SGHVS and CDR2 FNYEAQ. The length of the CDR3 is 17 residues. Deletions cut 5 bases from V and 4 bases from J, with 23 bases between. The CDR3 reads CASSVLIPGGASTEAFF. As DNA, the CDR3 is TGTGCCAGCAGCGTCCTAATACCGGGGGGGGCGAGCACTGAAGCTTTCTTT.